Listed here are 16 T cell receptor beta chains from one sample, sequenced in a study of sequential checkpoint blockade in melanoma. Treatment meaning: randomized to nivolumab then ipilimumab (arm A) or the reverse (arm B). The assay was immunoSEQ multiplex PCR, and TCRdb's table has in-frame clones only and misses some. The top ten hold 7% to 10% of the sample, which has 5,000 or so clones, around 25% seen once. The material was tumor tissue (inferred from file names), obtained from a patient given nivolumab and ipilimumab in sequence. The receptors derive from a human donor with melanoma.

The genes are TRBV28 and TRBJ2-7; D is perhaps TRBD2 (5 bases). This CDR3 spans 13 amino acids. V was shortened by 6 bases and J by 2 bases, with 11 bases between the two germline ends. In germline, CDR1 is MDHEN, CDR2 SYDVKM. CDR3: CASSHRGAYEQYF. The CDR3, as DNA: TGTGCCAGCAGCCACCGGGGTGCCTACGAGCAGTACTTC.

The table lists this clone with a few counts. The genes are TRBV30 and TRBJ1-1, with a weak D call TRBD1 (6 bases). The CDR3 is 12 residues long. Germline V gene data show CDR1 as GTSNPN and CDR2 as SVGIG (reference sequence). V was cut by 4 bases and J by 4 bases, with 10 bases left in between. The chain's CDR3 is CAWTQGSTEAFF. The CDR3 nucleotides read TGTGCCTGGACTCAGGGGAGCACTGAAGCTTTCTTT.

There are many counts of this clone. The V call is TRBV6-8, the J call TRBJ1-2; TRBD1 matches 8 bases. The CDR3 length is 13 residues. V gave up 4 bases and J gave up 6 bases; unmatched junction bases: 4. Germline V lookup: CDR1 MNHGY, CDR2 SAAAGT. The CDR3 DNA follows: TGTGCCAGCAGTTTCCGGACAGGGCATGGCTACACCTTC. It specifies CASSFRTGHGYTF.

This clone appeared a few times. The genes are TRBV28 and TRBJ2-1; 13 bases line up with TRBD2. The ends lost 4 bases at V and 8 bases at J; junction bases unmatched: 8. CDR1 and CDR2 from the germline V gene are MDHEN and SYDVKM. The CDR3 consists of 16 residues. The DNA for the CDR3 is TGTGCCAGCAGTTCCATGTGGACTAGCGGGAGCTATGAGCAGTTCTTC. It yields the protein CASSSMWTSGSYEQFF. The full variable domain, its missing parts supplied by reference TRBV28 and TRBJ2-1, is DVKVTQSSRYLVKRTGEKVFLECVQDMDHENMFWYRQDPGLGLRLIYFSYDVKMKEKGDIPEGYSVSREKKERFSLILESASTNQTSMYLCASSSMWTSGSYEQFFGPGTRLTVL.

This clone is deemed medium-sized (0.01 to 0.1%). The chain combines TRBV6-8 with TRBJ1-1; D is unresolved. The V end lost 2 bases, the J end lost 0 bases, and 7 bases lay between the germline ends. CDR3 size: 14 residues. The germline gives CDR1 MNHGY, CDR2 SAAAGT. The CDR3, as DNA: TGTGCCAGCAGTTACGTCCACCTGAACACTGAAGCTTTCTTT. Translated: CASSYVHLNTEAFF.

The chain joins TRBV19 to TRBJ1-5; 9 bases map to TRBD1. V dropped 6 bases and J dropped 4; count of bases not matched to a gene: 4. The germline CDR1 and CDR2 sequences are LNHDA and SQIVND (reference sequence). This CDR3 has 14 residues. CDR3: CASRDGTGNQPQHF. DNA for the CDR3: TGTGCCAGTAGGGACGGGACAGGGAATCAGCCCCAGCATTTT. The full variable domain, in which reference TRBV19 and TRBJ1-5 provide the parts outside the CDR3, is DGGITQSPKYLFRKEGQNVTLSCEQNLNHDAMYWYRQDPGQGLRLIYYSQIVNDFQKGDIAEGYSVSREKKESFPLTVTSAQKNPTAFYLCASRDGTGNQPQHFGDGTRLSIL.

The rearrangement uses TRBV5-1 and TRBJ1-4; weak D call: TRBD1 (5 bases). The V gene's germline CDR1 is SGHRS and CDR2 YFSETQ. Trimming stripped 0 bases from V and 5 bases from J, with 14 bases between. There are 16 residues in the CDR3. The CDR3 bases are TGCGCCAGCAGCTTGGATCGGGGCGGGGGAAATGAAAAACTGTTTTTT. It specifies CASSLDRGGGNEKLFF.

The chain carries TRBV6-8 and TRBJ2-7; D possibly corresponds to TRBD1 (6 bases). V lost 10 bases and J 2 bases, leaving 18 bases between the germline ends. Germline V gene sequence: CDR1 MNHGY, CDR2 SAAAGT. The length of the CDR3 is 14 residues. CDR3 region: CAIGRTVGPYEQYF. DNA of the CDR3: TGTGCCATCGGGCGGACAGTGGGTCCCTACGAGCAGTACTTC.

The V and J genes are TRBV5-1 and TRBJ1-6, with D possibly being TRBD1 (6 bases). This CDR3 has 16 amino acids. V was cut by 2 bases and J by 0 bases, with 9 bases left in between. The germline gives CDR1 SGHRS, CDR2 YFSETQ. This CDR3 is CASSLQGSSYNSPLHF. The CDR3 DNA is TGCGCCAGCAGCTTACAGGGTAGCTCCTATAATTCACCCCTCCACTTT.

A few counts support this clone. This chain connects TRBV12-5 to TRBJ1-1; the match to TRBD1 covers 10 bases. Germline CDR1 and CDR2: LGHNT and FRNRAP. CDR3 size: 16 residues. Trimming cost V 5 bases and J 0 bases; bases outside gene matches: 6. In DNA, the CDR3 is TGTGCTAGTGGTCGGGGGACAGGGGCTATGAACACTGAAGCTTTCTTT. Amino acid sequence: CASGRGTGAMNTEAFF.

This clone was seen more than once but under ten times. The chain couples TRBV6-8 to TRBJ1-5, with D perhaps matching TRBD1 (5 bases). V lost 6 bases, J lost 7 bases, and 22 bases lay in between. This CDR3 has 16 amino acids. CDR1 and CDR2 (germline): MNHGY, SAAAGT. The chain's CDR3 is CASRRDLGAWHQPQHF. The CDR3 DNA is TGTGCCAGCAGACGGGACCTCGGCGCTTGGCACCAGCCCCAGCATTTT.

This clone is judged medium-sized. The chain couples TRBV6-8 to TRBJ1-2; 9 nucleotides agree with TRBD1. V shed 6 bases and J 7 bases; nucleotides not matched to a gene: 6. Germline V lookup: CDR1 MNHGY, CDR2 SAAAGT. The CDR3 covers 13 residues. The CDR3 here is CASRPRDRVGYTF. Here the CDR3 DNA reads TGTGCCAGCAGACCCAGGGACAGGGTTGGCTACACCTTC.

The rearrangement uses TRBV9 and TRBJ2-1; maybe TRBD2 (6 bases). This CDR3 comprises 16 residues. From germline, CDR1 is SGDLS and CDR2 YYNGEE. Trimming took off 4 bases at V and 12 bases at J, with 26 bases between the two ends. The CDR3 region is CASSPPSGGEESVQFF. In DNA, the CDR3 is TGTGCCAGCAGCCCACCGTCTGGCGGGGAAGAGTCTGTGCAGTTCTTC.

The J gene is TRBJ2-5, the V gene TRBV5-1, with TRBD1 matching 11 bases. The junction had 3 bases not matched to a gene; V was cut back by 0 bases and J by 5 bases. The CDR3 runs to 15 residues. Germline assignment: CDR1 SGHRS and CDR2 YFSETQ. CDR3 protein: CASSLAGTGGETQYF. CDR3 coding DNA: TGCGCCAGCAGCTTGGCCGGGACAGGGGGGGAGACCCAGTACTTC. Based on the CDR3 plus reference TRBV5-1 and TRBJ2-5, the full variable domain is KAGVTQTPRYLIKTRGQQVTLSCSPISGHRSVSWYQQTPGQGLQFLFEYFSETQRNKGNFPGRFSGRQFSNSRSEMNVSTLELGDSALYLCASSLAGTGGETQYFGPGTRLLVL.

This clone was counted at least ten times. This chain connects TRBV11-3 to TRBJ1-5; no clear D. The V end lost 5 bases, the J end lost 1 base, and 18 bases lay between the germline ends. The CDR3 totals 17 residues. Looked up from germline, CDR1 is SGHNT and CDR2 is YENEEA. CDR3 in DNA: TGTGCCAGCAGCCCACTCCTTAGGGATTCAAGCAATCAGCCCCAGCATTTT. This codes for CASSPLLRDSSNQPQHF.

This clone was recorded a few times. J is TRBJ2-2 and V is TRBV28, with D unresolved. CDR1 and CDR2 from the germline V gene are MDHEN and SYDVKM. The CDR3 covers 14 residues. V dropped 8 bases and J dropped 1 base, with 11 bases sitting between them. CDR3 in amino acids: CASRWGGNTGELFF. CDR3 DNA sequence: TGTGCCAGCCGTTGGGGTGGGAACACCGGGGAGCTGTTTTTT.